A single T cell receptor beta chain is shown here with its context. CDR3 size: 15 residues. Germline loops: CDR1 SGHVS, CDR2 FNYEAQ. V was trimmed by 4 bases and J by 3 bases, leaving 13 bases between them. TCRdb itself ran the 5' RACE reads through MiXCR, one entry per CDR3 protein. Among around 250,000 distinct CDR3 sequences listed, about 6.7% were seen once. This entry comes from a study of identical twins. In addition, the sample was reused for a study of T cells expressing NK-cell markers. That study reports: The study found these clonotypes also leading the CD3+CD56-NKG2C+ fraction in a few donors. Unclear, still, was the HCMV specificity of the expanded NKG2C+ T cell clones.

Sequenced sample: CD8+ T cells sorted from blood. The clonotype originates from a woman between 18 and 29 years old in good health. V is TRBV7-6 and J is TRBJ2-1; possibly TRBD1 or TRBD2 for D (5 bases each). The CDR3 spells CASSSSGGHYNEQFF. The CDR3 nucleotides read TGTGCCAGCAGCTCCTCCGGAGGACACTACAATGAGCAGTTCTTC.